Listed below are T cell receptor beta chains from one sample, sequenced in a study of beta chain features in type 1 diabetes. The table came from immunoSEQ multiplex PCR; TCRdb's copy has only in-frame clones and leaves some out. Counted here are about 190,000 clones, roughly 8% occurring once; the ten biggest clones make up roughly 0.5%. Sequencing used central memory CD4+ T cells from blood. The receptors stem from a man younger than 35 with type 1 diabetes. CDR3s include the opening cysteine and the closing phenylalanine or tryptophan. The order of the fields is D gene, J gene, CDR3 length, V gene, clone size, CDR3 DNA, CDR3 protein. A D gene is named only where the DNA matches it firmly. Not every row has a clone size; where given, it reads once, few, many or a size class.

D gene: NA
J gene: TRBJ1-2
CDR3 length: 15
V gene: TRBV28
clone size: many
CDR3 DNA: TGTGCCAGCAGTTTCGGGACAATCCATAACTATGGCTACACCTTC
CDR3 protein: CASSFGTIHNYGYTF

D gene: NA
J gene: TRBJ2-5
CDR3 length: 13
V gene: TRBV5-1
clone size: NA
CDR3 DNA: TGCGCCAGCAGCTTGACCAGTATGGAGACCCAGTACTTC
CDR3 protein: CASSLTSMETQYF

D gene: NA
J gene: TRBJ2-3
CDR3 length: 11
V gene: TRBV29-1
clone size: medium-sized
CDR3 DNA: TGCAGCGTTGAGGGGCCAGATACGCAGTATTTT
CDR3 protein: CSVEGPDTQYF

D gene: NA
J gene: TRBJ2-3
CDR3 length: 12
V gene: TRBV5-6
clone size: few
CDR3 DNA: TGTGCCAGCAGCTACATCACAGATACGCAGTATTTT
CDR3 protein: CASSYITDTQYF

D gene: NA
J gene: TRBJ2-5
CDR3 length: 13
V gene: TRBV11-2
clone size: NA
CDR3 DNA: TGTGCCAGCAGCCTGACTAGTTTAGAGACCCAGTACTTC
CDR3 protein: CASSLTSLETQYF

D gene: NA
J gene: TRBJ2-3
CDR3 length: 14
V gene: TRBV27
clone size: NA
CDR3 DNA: TGTGCCAGCAGTTTCTTCACTAGCACAGATACGCAGTATTTT
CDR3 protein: CASSFFTSTDTQYF

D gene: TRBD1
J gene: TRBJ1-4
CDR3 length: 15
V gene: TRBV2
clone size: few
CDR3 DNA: TGTGCCAGCAGGCCGGACAGGGGAGCTAATGAAAAACTGTTTTTT
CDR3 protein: CASRPDRGANEKLFF

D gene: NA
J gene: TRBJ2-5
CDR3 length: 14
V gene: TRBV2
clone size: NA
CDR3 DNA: TGTGCCAGCAGGGAGGACAGGAGGGAAGAGACCCAGTACTTC
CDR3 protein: CASREDRREETQYF

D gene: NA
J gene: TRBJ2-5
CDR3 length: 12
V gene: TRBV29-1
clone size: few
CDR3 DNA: TGCAGCGTTGAAGGGGGCGGAGAGACCCAGTACTTC
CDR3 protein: CSVEGGGETQYF

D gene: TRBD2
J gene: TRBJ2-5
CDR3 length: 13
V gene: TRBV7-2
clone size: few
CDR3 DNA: TGTGCCAGCAGTCGCCCGGGGGGGGAGACCCAGTACTTC
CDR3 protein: CASSRPGGETQYF